What follows is one T cell receptor (beta chain) and its context. The sample belongs to a study of T cell responses to AZD1222 COVID-19 vaccine. Repertoires were generated with immunoSEQ multiplex PCR, while TCRdb's copy carries only in-frame clones and drops some. The table records some 150,000 clones, 88% of them present only once. The germline gives CDR1 MNHEY, CDR2 SMNVEV (reference sequence). Trimming pared 3 bases from V and 0 bases from J, leaving 9 bases between. The CDR3 spans 15 residues. The chain joins TRBV27 to TRBJ1-5; D unresolved. The specimen was peripheral blood, collected 28 days after the second AZD1222 dose. The sequence was collected from an adult who received the AZD1222 COVID-19 vaccine. CDR3 bases: TGTGCCAGCAGTTTTAATTCTTATAGCAATCAGCCCCAGCATTTT. Translating it yields CASSFNSYSNQPQHF.